The 12 T cell receptor beta chains listed next were all sequenced from one sample in a study of metastatic and nonmetastatic thyroid tumors. TCRdb re-clonotyped the PCR reads via MiXCR. The data hold about 25,000 clones, with 20% to 25% observed a single time. Patients were all untreated before their thyroid surgery. Sequenced sample: adjacent normal tissue. These receptors were collected from a female donor with papillary thyroid cancer or a benign thyroid nodule (not recorded which). Some clones in this sample may be carry-over from other donors' samples.

This clone was observed at least ten times. The rearrangement uses TRBV11-2 and TRBJ1-1; no reliable D call. The V and J ends lost 3 bases and 0 bases respectively, with 11 bases between them. Germline V gene lookup returns CDR1 SGHAT and CDR2 FQNNGV. The CDR3 totals 15 residues. CDR3 nucleotides: TGTGCCAGCAGCTTCTCTGGACGGATGAACACTGAAGCTTTCTTT. Protein: CASSFSGRMNTEAFF.

Points on this clone: Sequence at one end of the junction differs from germline and may be a read error. In DNA form, the CDR3 reads TGTGCCAGCAGTCGTGGTTGGCGGGTTGTCCGGGATTCACCCTTCCACTTT. This sequence encodes CASSRGWRVVRDSPFHF. This chain links TRBV28 with TRBJ1-6, with unresolved D. The CDR3 extends over 17 amino acids. CDR1 and CDR2 from the germline V gene are MDHEN and SYDVKM.

This clone was found many times. This rearrangement joins TRBV20-1 to TRBJ2-7; D unresolved. Germline V CDR1 and CDR2: DFQATT, SNEGSKA (reference sequence). V was shortened by 0 bases and J by 7 bases, with 10 bases between the two germline ends. The CDR3 length is 12 residues. CDR3 bases: TGCAGTGCTAGAGACACCCCCTGGGAGCAGTACTTC. This sequence encodes CSARDTPWEQYF.

A word on this clone: This may stem from a read error, because a much larger clone lies one nucleotide away. The chain couples TRBV5-8 to TRBJ1-1; 7 bases are a match to TRBD1. Germline V gene sequence: CDR1 SGHTS, CDR2 YDEGEE. This CDR3 spans 13 amino acids. The V gene end was trimmed by 7 bases and the J gene end by 3 bases; junction bases not matched to a gene: 6. CDR3 DNA: TGTGCCAGCTTCTGGGACAGTCACACTGAAGCTTTCTTT. Protein product: CASFWDSHTEAFF.

In its sample, this clone was seen many times. This chain's CDR3 is CASSLELVGSEQYF. As DNA, the CDR3 is TGTGCCAGCAGCTTAGAGTTGGTCGGGTCCGAGCAGTACTTC. The chain links TRBV11-2 to TRBJ2-7; D not resolved. The V and J ends lost 0 bases and 6 bases respectively, with 12 bases between them. This CDR3 spans 14 amino acids. Germline V gene data show CDR1 as SGHAT and CDR2 as FQNNGV.

In this sample, this clone turned up many times. This may be a read error: a much more frequent sequence differs by one nucleotide. The identical CDR3 is also encoded by other nucleotide sequences in the sample. V gene TRBV6-4 combines with J gene TRBJ2-3; D not resolved. Trimming took off 6 bases at V and 6 bases at J, with 13 bases between the two ends. Germline V gene lookup returns CDR1 MRHNA and CDR2 SNTAGT. The length of the CDR3 is 13 residues. CDR3 residues: CASSLTLPDTQYF. Written as DNA, the CDR3 is TGTGCCAGCAGCCTGACACTCCCGGATACGCAGTATTTT.

For this clone: One junction end disagrees with the germline gene, perhaps due to a read error. This chain connects TRBV5-5 to TRBJ2-2; TRBD1 agrees at 7 bases. The germline CDR1 and CDR2 sequences are SGHKS and YYEKEE (reference sequence). The CDR3 has 15 residues. The CDR3 DNA sequence: TGTGCCAGCAGCACGACAGGGATAAGCACCGGGGAGCTGTATTTT. Amino acid sequence: CASSTTGISTGELYF.

As concerns this clone: A junction end diverges from the germline sequence, so it may reflect a read error. This sequence joins TRBV4-2 and TRBJ2-7; maybe TRBD2 (5 bases). CDR1 and CDR2 from the germline V gene are LGHNA and YNFKEQ. This CDR3 has 14 amino acids. For the CDR3, the DNA is TGTGACAGCAGCCAAGGAAGCGGATCCTACGACCAGTACTTC. Protein sequence: CDSSQGSGSYDQYF.

This clone was found a few times. This chain joins TRBV6-5 and TRBJ2-7; D is possibly TRBD2 (6 bases). CDR1 is MNHEY and CDR2 is SVGAGI in the germline V gene. The length of the CDR3 is 16 residues. Between the trimmed V and J ends, which lost 6 bases and 7 bases, there was a span of 25 bases. In DNA form, the CDR3 reads TGTGCCAGCAGATATTGCACCGGGACTTCCCATACGGAGCAGTACTTC. Translated: CASRYCTGTSHTEQYF.

This sequence joins TRBV20-1 and TRBJ2-7; TRBD1 or TRBD2 may be the D gene (7 bases each). V was shortened by 7 bases and J by 5 bases, with 18 bases between the two germline ends. The CDR3 runs to 13 residues. Per germline, CDR1 DFQATT and CDR2 SNEGSKA (reference sequence). The chain's CDR3 is CSDQGEGRDEQYF. CDR3 nucleotide sequence: TGCAGTGACCAGGGGGAGGGCCGTGACGAGCAGTACTTC.

This clone appeared many times. Distinct nucleotide sequences in the sample also encode this CDR3. This chain links TRBV3-1 with TRBJ2-6, with D perhaps matching TRBD2 (5 bases). Trimming removed 1 base at V and 4 bases at J, with 14 bases between. CDR3 length: 17 residues. Germline assignment: CDR1 LGHDT and CDR2 YNNKEL (reference sequence). The CDR3 DNA reads TGTGCCAGCAGCCAAGGGGTCGAGGGAGTCGGGGCCAACGTCCTGACTTTC. It translates to CASSQGVEGVGANVLTF. The variable domain in full, completed from reference TRBV3-1 and TRBJ2-6, reads DTAVSQTPKYLVTQMGNDKSIKCEQNLGHDTMYWYKQDSKKFLKIMFSYNNKELIINETVPNRFSPKSPDKAHLNLHINSLELGDSAVYFCASSQGVEGVGANVLTFGAGSRLTVL.

This clone was seen many times. The chain carries TRBV12-3 or TRBV12-4 and TRBJ2-5; D remains unclear. Trimming pared 1 base from V and 4 bases from J, leaving 1 base between. The length of the CDR3 is 11 residues. The CDR3 here is CASSLGETQYF. The CDR3 bases are TGTGCCAGCAGTTTAGGAGAGACCCAGTACTTC.